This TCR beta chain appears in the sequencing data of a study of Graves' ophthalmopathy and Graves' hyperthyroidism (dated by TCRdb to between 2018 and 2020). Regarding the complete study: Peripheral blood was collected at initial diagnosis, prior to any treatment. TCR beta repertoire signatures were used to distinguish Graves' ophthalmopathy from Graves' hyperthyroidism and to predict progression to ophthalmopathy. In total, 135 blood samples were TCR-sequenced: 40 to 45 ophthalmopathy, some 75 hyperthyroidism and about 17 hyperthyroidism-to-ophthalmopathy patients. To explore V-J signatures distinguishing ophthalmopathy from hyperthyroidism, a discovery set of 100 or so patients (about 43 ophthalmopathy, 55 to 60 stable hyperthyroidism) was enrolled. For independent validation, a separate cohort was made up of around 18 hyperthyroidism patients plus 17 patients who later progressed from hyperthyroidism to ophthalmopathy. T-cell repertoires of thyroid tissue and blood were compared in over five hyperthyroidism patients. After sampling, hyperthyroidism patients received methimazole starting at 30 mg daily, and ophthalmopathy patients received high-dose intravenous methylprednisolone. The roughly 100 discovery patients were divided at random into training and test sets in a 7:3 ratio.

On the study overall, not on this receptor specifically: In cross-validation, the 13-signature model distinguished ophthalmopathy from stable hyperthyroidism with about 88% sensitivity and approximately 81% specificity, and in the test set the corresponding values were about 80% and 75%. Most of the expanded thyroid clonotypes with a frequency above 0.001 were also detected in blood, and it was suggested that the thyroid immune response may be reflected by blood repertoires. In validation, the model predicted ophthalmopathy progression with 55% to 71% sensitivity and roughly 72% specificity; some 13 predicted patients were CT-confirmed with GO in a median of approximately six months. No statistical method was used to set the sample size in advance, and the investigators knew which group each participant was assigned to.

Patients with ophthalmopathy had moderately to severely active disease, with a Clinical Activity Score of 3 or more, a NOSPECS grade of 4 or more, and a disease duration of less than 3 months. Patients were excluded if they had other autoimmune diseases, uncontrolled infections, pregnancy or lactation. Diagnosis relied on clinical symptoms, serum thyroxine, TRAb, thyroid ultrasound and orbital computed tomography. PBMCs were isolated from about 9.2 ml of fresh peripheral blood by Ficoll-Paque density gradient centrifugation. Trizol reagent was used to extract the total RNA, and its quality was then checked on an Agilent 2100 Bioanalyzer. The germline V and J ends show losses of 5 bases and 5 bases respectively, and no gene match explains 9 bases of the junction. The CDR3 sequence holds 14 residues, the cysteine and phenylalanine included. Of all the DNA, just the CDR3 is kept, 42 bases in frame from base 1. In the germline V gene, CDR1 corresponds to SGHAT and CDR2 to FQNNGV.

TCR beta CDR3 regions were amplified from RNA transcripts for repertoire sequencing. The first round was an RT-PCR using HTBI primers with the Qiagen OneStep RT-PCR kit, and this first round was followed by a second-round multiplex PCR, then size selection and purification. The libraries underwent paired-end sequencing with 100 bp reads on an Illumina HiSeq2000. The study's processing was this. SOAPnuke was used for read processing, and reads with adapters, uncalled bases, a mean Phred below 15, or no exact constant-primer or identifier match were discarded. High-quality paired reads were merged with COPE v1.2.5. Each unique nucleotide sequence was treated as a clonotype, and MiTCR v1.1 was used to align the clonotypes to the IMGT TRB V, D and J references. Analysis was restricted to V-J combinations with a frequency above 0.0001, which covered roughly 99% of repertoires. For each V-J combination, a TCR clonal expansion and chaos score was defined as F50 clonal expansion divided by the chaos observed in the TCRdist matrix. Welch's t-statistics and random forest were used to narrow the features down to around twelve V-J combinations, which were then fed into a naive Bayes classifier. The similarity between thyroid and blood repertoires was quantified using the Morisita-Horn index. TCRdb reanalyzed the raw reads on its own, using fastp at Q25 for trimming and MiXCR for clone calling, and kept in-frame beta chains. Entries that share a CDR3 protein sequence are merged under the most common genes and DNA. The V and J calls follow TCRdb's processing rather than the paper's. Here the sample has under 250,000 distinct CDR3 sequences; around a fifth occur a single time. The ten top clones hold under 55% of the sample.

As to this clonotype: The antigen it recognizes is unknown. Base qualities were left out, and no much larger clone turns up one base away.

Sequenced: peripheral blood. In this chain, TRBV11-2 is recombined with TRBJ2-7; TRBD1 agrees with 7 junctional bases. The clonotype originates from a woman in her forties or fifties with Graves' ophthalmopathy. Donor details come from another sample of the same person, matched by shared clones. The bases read TGTGCCAGCAGCGTCGAGAACAGGGGACACGAGCAGTACTTC. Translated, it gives CASSVENRGHEQYF.